The rows below give T cell receptor beta chains drawn from one sample of a study of T cell responses to AZD1222 COVID-19 vaccine. Sequenced by immunoSEQ multiplex PCR; TCRdb stores in-frame clones only, minus some. Altogether over 50,000 clones are present, 81% being singletons, with the ten largest covering around 28%. This material consisted of peripheral blood, taken 28 days after the second AZD1222 dose. Every receptor here comes from an adult who received the AZD1222 COVID-19 vaccine. The CDR3 runs from the conserved cysteine through the conserved F or W. A D gene is named only where the DNA matches it firmly. Clone size is stated in some rows and not others, as once, few, many or a class when expanded.

TRBJ1-1 | NA | TRBV5-4 | NA | 15 | CASSLAGDMNTEAFF | TGTGCCAGCAGCTTGGCCGGAGACATGAACACTGAAGCTTTCTTT
TRBJ2-7 | NA | TRBV4-1 | TRBD2 | 16 | CASSQEVTRGAYEQYF | TGCGCCAGCAGCCAAGAGGTAACTCGGGGGGCCTACGAGCAGTACTTC
TRBJ1-1 | NA | TRBV19 | NA | 13 | CASIDTMNTEAFF | TGTGCCAGTATAGACACGATGAACACTGAAGCTTTCTTT
TRBJ2-2 | NA | TRBV11-1 | TRBD2 | 16 | CASRRGTSGGTGELFF | TGTGCCAGCCGGCGGGGGACTAGCGGAGGGACCGGGGAGCTGTTTTTT
TRBJ2-1 | NA | TRBV30 | TRBD2 | 14 | CAWTTSGRANRQFF | TGTGCCTGGACGACTAGCGGGAGGGCCAATCGGCAGTTCTTC
TRBJ2-5 | NA | TRBV7-6 | TRBD2 | 13 | CASSPSGSGTQYF | TGTGCCAGCAGCCCTAGCGGGAGTGGAACCCAGTACTTC
TRBJ2-1 | once | TRBV10-2 | TRBD2 | 19 | CASLYGTSGPRASYNEQFF | TGCGCCAGCCTATATGGGACTAGCGGGCCCCGAGCGTCATACAATGAGCAGTTCTTC
TRBJ2-1 | NA | TRBV7-2 | NA | 15 | CASSLHGGSYNEQFF | TGTGCCAGCAGCTTACATGGAGGCTCCTACAATGAGCAGTTCTTC
TRBJ2-2 | NA | TRBV6-5 | TRBD1 | 14 | CASRGTGSTGELFF | TGTGCCAGCAGGGGGACAGGGAGCACCGGGGAGCTGTTTTTT
TRBJ1-5 | NA | TRBV19 | NA | 15 | CASSIDGGDNQPQHF | TGTGCCAGTAGTATAGATGGGGGGGACAATCAGCCCCAGCATTTT
TRBJ1-5 | NA | TRBV28 | NA | 15 | CASRIQGFGNQPQHF | TGTGCCAGCAGAATTCAGGGGTTCGGCAATCAGCCCCAGCATTTT
TRBJ1-4 | few | TRBV30 | NA | 14 | CAWSLGGSNEKLFF | TGTGCCTGGAGCCTAGGGGGATCTAATGAAAAACTGTTTTTT
TRBJ1-3 | once | TRBV18 | NA | 17 | CASSPGRRRGAGNTIYF | TGTGCCAGCTCACCGGGACGTCGGAGGGGAGCTGGAAACACCATATATTTT
TRBJ1-4 | NA | TRBV19 | TRBD1 | 14 | CATKGDRYWGKLFF | TGTGCCACCAAAGGGGACAGATACTGGGGAAAACTGTTTTTT
TRBJ1-5 | once | TRBV18 | TRBD1 | 15 | CASSPTGDSNQPQHF | TGTGCCAGCTCACCGACAGGGGATAGCAATCAGCCCCAGCATTTT
TRBJ2-7 | NA | TRBV27 | TRBD2 | 15 | CASSLSGGGSYEQYF | TGTGCCAGCAGCCTTTCGGGAGGGGGCTCCTACGAGCAGTACTTC
TRBJ2-1 | NA | TRBV7-7 | TRBD2 | 14 | CASSLGGGTNEQFF | TGTGCCAGCAGCTTAGGGGGGGGAACGAATGAGCAGTTCTTC
TRBJ1-1 | NA | TRBV27 | NA | 15 | CASSPRTPLMTEAFF | TGTGCCAGCAGTCCCCGGACCCCCCTAATGACTGAAGCTTTCTTT
TRBJ2-7 | NA | TRBV5-3 | NA | 16 | CARSLLSFGTPYEQYF | TGTGCCAGAAGCTTGCTTTCCTTCGGGACACCCTACGAGCAGTACTTC
TRBJ2-5 | NA | TRBV7-2 | TRBD2 | 14 | CASSLTSGQETQYF | TGTGCCAGCAGCCTTACTAGCGGACAAGAGACCCAGTACTTC
TRBJ2-5 | once | TRBV11-1 | TRBD1 | 13 | CASRGQTEETQYF | TGTGCCAGCAGGGGACAGACGGAAGAGACCCAGTACTTC
TRBJ2-7 | NA | TRBV30 | NA | 14 | CAWSSGTGRYEQYF | TGTGCCTGGAGTTCCGGGACCGGGCGGTACGAGCAGTACTTC
TRBJ2-7 | few | TRBV2 | TRBD1 | 14 | CASSEIGQGYEQYF | TGTGCCAGCAGTGAAATCGGACAGGGTTACGAGCAGTACTTC
TRBJ1-2 | NA | TRBV27 | NA | 13 | CASSLRQGEGYTF | TGTGCCAGCAGTTTAAGGCAGGGTGAGGGCTACACCTTC
TRBJ1-5 | NA | TRBV28 | NA | 12 | CASAAGFQPQHF | TGTGCCAGCGCTGCGGGGTTTCAGCCCCAGCATTTT
TRBJ2-2 | few | TRBV5-5 | NA | 16 | CASSLSTDYNTGELFF | TGTGCCAGCAGCTTGTCGACTGACTACAACACCGGGGAGCTGTTTTTT
TRBJ2-2 | NA | TRBV30 | NA | 16 | CAWSTLGGPNTGELFF | TGTGCCTGGAGTACCCTGGGGGGTCCGAACACCGGGGAGCTGTTTTTT
TRBJ1-1 | NA | TRBV15 | TRBD1 | 15 | CATSRVRQGDTEAFF | TGTGCCACCAGCAGAGTGCGTCAGGGGGACACTGAAGCTTTCTTT
TRBJ1-1 | NA | TRBV6-5 | NA | 14 | CASSYWQGNTEAFF | TGTGCCAGCAGTTATTGGCAGGGGAACACTGAAGCTTTCTTT
TRBJ2-3 | NA | TRBV7-2 | NA | 14 | CASSPGQRRPTQYF | TGTGCCAGCAGCCCGGGCCAGCGCCGCCCAACGCAGTATTTT
TRBJ2-1 | NA | TRBV27 | TRBD2 | 17 | CASSYPGLAGSYNEQFF | TGTGCCAGCAGTTACCCGGGACTAGCGGGATCCTACAATGAGCAGTTCTTC
TRBJ1-3 | NA | TRBV19 | NA | 14 | CASSTPTLGNTIYF | TGTGCCAGTAGTACACCGACTCTTGGAAACACCATATATTTT
TRBJ2-3 | NA | TRBV29-1 | NA | 15 | CSVDPRFGNTDTQYF | TGCAGCGTTGACCCCCGCTTTGGTAACACAGATACGCAGTATTTT
TRBJ1-5 | NA | TRBV4-1 | NA | 14 | CASSPGTTFQPQHF | TGCGCCAGCAGCCCTGGAACGACGTTTCAGCCCCAGCATTTT
TRBJ1-2 | NA | TRBV7-2 | TRBD1 | 15 | CASSFTGVANYGYTF | TGTGCCAGCAGCTTTACAGGGGTAGCTAACTATGGCTACACCTTC
TRBJ2-1 | NA | TRBV29-1 | NA | 15 | CSVAKTPDSLNEQFF | TGCAGCGTCGCCAAAACCCCTGACAGTCTGAATGAGCAGTTCTTC
TRBJ1-5 | NA | TRBV7-2 | NA | 15 | CASSSRAGSNQPQHF | TGTGCCAGCAGCTCCCGGGCGGGTAGCAATCAGCCCCAGCATTTT
TRBJ1-2 | medium-sized | TRBV27 | NA | 14 | CASSSSGGRYGYTF | TGTGCCAGCAGTTCAAGCGGGGGCCGTTATGGCTACACCTTC
TRBJ1-2 | NA | TRBV18 | NA | 15 | CASSPQRDLNYGYTF | TGTGCCAGCTCACCACAAAGAGATCTCAATTATGGCTACACCTTC
TRBJ2-6 | NA | TRBV5-1 | NA | 18 | CASSFDAIQTSGANVLTF | TGCGCCAGCAGCTTCGACGCGATTCAGACCTCTGGGGCCAACGTCCTGACTTTC
TRBJ2-5 | NA | TRBV7-2 | NA | 13 | CASSLAVGETQYF | TGTGCCAGCAGCTTAGCTGTGGGAGAGACCCAGTACTTC
TRBJ1-2 | NA | TRBV7-8 | NA | 14 | CASSSVRANYGYTF | TGTGCCAGCAGCTCAGTAAGAGCCAACTATGGCTACACCTTC
TRBJ2-1 | NA | TRBV5-4 | TRBD1 | 15 | CASSNDRGAYNEQFF | TGTGCCAGCAGCAACGACAGGGGTGCGTACAATGAGCAGTTCTTC
TRBJ2-1 | NA | TRBV7-3 | NA | 14 | CASSQAVLNNEQFF | TGTGCCAGCAGCCAAGCCGTTTTAAACAATGAGCAGTTCTTC
TRBJ2-3 | NA | TRBV19 | NA | 14 | CASSSEGGTDTQYF | TGTGCCAGTAGTTCCGAGGGAGGCACAGATACGCAGTATTTT
TRBJ1-4 | NA | TRBV19 | NA | 15 | CASSIREGLEEKLFF | TGTGCCAGTAGTATCCGGGAGGGGTTAGAAGAAAAACTGTTTTTT
TRBJ2-7 | NA | TRBV27 | NA | 13 | CASSLSGSYEQYF | TGTGCCAGCAGTTTATCTGGGTCTTACGAGCAGTACTTC
TRBJ2-2 | NA | TRBV10-3 | NA | 12 | CAISDGAGELFF | TGTGCCATCAGTGATGGGGCCGGGGAGCTGTTTTTT
TRBJ2-5 | NA | TRBV6-6 | NA | 13 | CATEDSRAGTQYF | TGTGCCACCGAGGACAGCAGGGCCGGGACCCAGTACTTC
TRBJ2-7 | once | TRBV7-2 | NA | 15 | CASSSGAGRMYEQYF | TGTGCCAGCAGCTCCGGGGCGGGACGCATGTACGAGCAGTACTTC
TRBJ2-1 | NA | TRBV12-3/TRBV12-4 | NA | 11 | CASKSRNEQFF | TGTGCCAGCAAATCCCGTAATGAGCAGTTCTTC
TRBJ1-2 | NA | TRBV19 | NA | 14 | CASSWGRELGGYTF | TGTGCCAGTAGTTGGGGTCGGGAGCTGGGCGGCTACACCTTC
TRBJ1-3 | many | TRBV30 | NA | 11 | CAWSGGSTIYF | TGTGCCTGGAGTGGAGGAAGCACCATATATTTT